A single sample gave rise to the 13 T cell receptor beta chains below, sequenced in a study of blood T cell repertoires in COVID-19. Generated by immunoSEQ multiplex PCR, the TCRdb table keeps only in-frame clones and is missing some. The table includes roughly 110,000 clones, more than 75% detected once. The sequenced material came from peripheral blood. These receptors all come from a man aged 35-49 years with acute or convalescent COVID-19.

This chain connects TRBV21-1 to TRBJ2-7; no check of the table's D call, TRBD1, against the DNA was made. TRBV21-1 is shown as a pseudogene. The CDR3 is 16 amino acids. CDR3 loop: CASSKRDRGRRKKQYF. The CDR3 nucleotides are TGTGCCAGCAGCAAGCGGGACAGGGGGCGGCGAAAGAAGCAGTACTTC.

This clone was detected once. The chain employs TRBV6-5 and TRBJ2-1, with TRBD2 matching 7 bases. Germline assignment: CDR1 MNHEY and CDR2 SVGAGI. J gave up 7 bases and V 4 bases, and 1 base lay outside the gene matches. The CDR3 sequence is 12 residues long. The CDR3 nucleotides read TGTGCCAGCAGTTCGGGGGGTAATGAGCAGTTCTTC. This translates into CASSSGGNEQFF.

For the CDR3, the DNA is TGCGCCAGCAGCTTGGCCAGGGGCGACCGGACCCAGTACTTC. It is translated as CASSLARGDRTQYF. The chain employs TRBV5-1 and TRBJ2-5, with D possibly matching TRBD1 (6 bases). With 0 bases removed from V and 7 bases from J, the gap between germline ends came to 13 bases. The CDR3 contains 14 residues. The germline CDR1 and CDR2 sequences are SGHRS and YFSETQ.

This chain uses TRBV2 with TRBJ2-5; D is perhaps TRBD2 (5 bases). Germline CDR1 reads SNHLY; CDR2 reads FYNNEI. The V end was cut by 6 bases, the J end by 3 bases, with 14 bases between. The CDR3 totals 14 residues. CDR3 region: CASSPGTIEETQYF. The CDR3 region has the DNA TGTGCCAGCAGCCCGGGAACCATTGAAGAGACCCAGTACTTC.

J is TRBJ2-2 and V is TRBV5-4; no definite D call. V gave up 0 bases and J gave up 2 bases, with 5 bases separating them. Germline V lookup: CDR1 SGHNT, CDR2 YYREEE (reference sequence). The CDR3 spans 14 residues. CDR3 amino acids: CASSLGINTGELFF. DNA for the CDR3: TGTGCCAGCAGCTTGGGTATAAACACCGGGGAGCTGTTTTTT.

This clone was seen once. The chain couples TRBV2 to TRBJ2-7; 9 bases match TRBD1. Trimming took 3 bases from V and 3 from J; bases not matched to a gene: 3. Germline loops: CDR1 SNHLY, CDR2 FYNNEI. The CDR3 has 14 residues. DNA for the CDR3: TGTGCCAGCAGTGAGGACAGGGGTAGCTACGAGCAGTACTTC. Translated, it gives CASSEDRGSYEQYF. Supplemented by reference TRBV2 and TRBJ2-7, the full variable domain reads EPEVTQTPSHQVTQMGQEVILRCVPISNHLYFYWYRQILGQKVEFLVSFYNNEISEKSEIFDDQFSVERPDGSNFTLKIRSTKLEDSAMYFCASSEDRGSYEQYFGPGTRLTVT.

V is TRBV13 and J is TRBJ2-3; D is perhaps TRBD2 (6 bases). The germline gives CDR1 PRHDT, CDR2 FYEKMQ (reference sequence). The CDR3 has 18 amino acids. Trimming pared 3 bases from V and 0 bases from J, leaving 19 bases between. The DNA of the CDR3 is TGTGCCAGCAGCTTTTTGGTGTCCGCGGGGAGGAGCACAGATACGCAGTATTTT. Translation gives CASSFLVSAGRSTDTQYF. The full variable domain, with the rest looked up from reference TRBV13 and TRBJ2-3, is AAGVIQSPRHLIKEKRETATLKCYPIPRHDTVYWYQQGPGQDPQFLISFYEKMQSDKGSIPDRFSAQQFSDYHSELNMSSLELGDSALYFCASSFLVSAGRSTDTQYFGPGTRLTVL.

The chain links TRBV3-1 (or the pseudogene TRBV3-2) to TRBJ1-5; no firm D call. The CDR3 spans 16 residues. Trimming shortened V by 1 base and J by 0 bases, and 10 bases separated the two germline ends. Per the germline V gene, CDR1 is LGHDT and CDR2 is YNNKEL (reference sequence). In nucleotides, the CDR3 is TGTGCCAGCAGCCAAGGGAGCCCTTATAGCAATCAGCCCCAGCATTTT. Encoded protein: CASSQGSPYSNQPQHF.

V gene TRBV30 combines with J gene TRBJ1-1; 10 bases are a match to TRBD1. The CDR3 is 12 amino acids. V lost 4 bases, J lost 11 bases, and 7 bases stayed unmatched. Germline CDR1 GTSNPN, CDR2 SVGIG (reference sequence). Here the CDR3 DNA reads TGTGCCTGGAACCGACAGGGGGCTCGGGCTTTCTTT. Translated, it gives CAWNRQGARAFF.

CDR3 protein: CASSLAVGAGGAPFF. The CDR3 nucleotides read TGTGCCAGCAGCTTAGCAGTCGGAGCGGGGGGGGCCCCGTTTTTT. The chain recombines TRBV7-2 with TRBJ2-2; the match to TRBD2 covers 10 bases. Losses at the gene ends were 0 bases for V and 16 bases for J; bases not matched to a gene: 11. The CDR3 runs to 15 residues. Germline CDR1 reads SGHTA; CDR2 reads FQGNSA. Supplemented by reference TRBV7-2 and TRBJ2-2, the full variable domain reads GAGVSQSPSNKVTEKGKDVELRCDPISGHTALYWYRQSLGQGLEFLIYFQGNSAPDKSGLPSDRFSAERTGGSVSTLTIQRTQQEDSAVYLCASSLAVGAGGAPFFGEGSRLTVL.

The genes are TRBV3-1 (or the pseudogene TRBV3-2) and TRBJ2-3, with D uncertain. This CDR3 is built from 13 residues. Germline loops: CDR1 LGHDT, CDR2 YNNKEL (reference sequence). V was shortened by 1 base and J by 3 bases, with 5 bases between the two germline ends. This CDR3 is CASSQVLTDTQYF. CDR3 DNA sequence: TGTGCCAGCAGCCAAGTTCTTACAGATACGCAGTATTTT.

The J gene is TRBJ1-1, the V gene TRBV4-2; no clear D. Germline CDR1 and CDR2: LGHNA and YNFKEQ. V lost 0 bases, J lost 1 base, and 9 bases lay in between. This CDR3 has 15 amino acids. The CDR3 protein is CASSQDPWQNTEAFF. Written as DNA, the CDR3 is TGTGCCAGCAGCCAAGATCCCTGGCAGAACACTGAAGCTTTCTTT.

V usage is TRBV7-8 and J usage is TRBJ2-7; D is unclear. V lost 1 base and J 0 bases, leaving 7 bases between the germline ends. From germline, CDR1 is SGHVS and CDR2 FQNEAQ. CDR3 size: 14 residues. CDR3 loop: CASSLVVHSYEQYF. The CDR3 coding sequence is TGTGCCAGCAGCTTAGTGGTACACTCCTACGAGCAGTACTTC.